The next 9 T cell receptor beta chains were all read from a single sample in a study of blood T cell repertoires in COVID-19. Produced via immunoSEQ multiplex PCR; TCRdb's table is partial and in-frame only. This repertoire shows fewer than 150,000 clones, 60% to 85% found once; its top ten account for about a fifth. The specimen was peripheral blood. All receptors come from a man at least 80 years old with acute or convalescent COVID-19.

This chain joins TRBV19 and TRBJ1-5, with a possible D match to TRBD1 (6 bases). V dropped 3 bases and J dropped 7 bases, with 16 bases sitting between them. The CDR3 extends over 15 amino acids. The V gene's germline CDR1 is LNHDA and CDR2 SQIVND (reference sequence). The CDR3: CASSIGGTQAQPQHF. The CDR3 region has the DNA TGTGCCAGTAGTATTGGTGGGACACAGGCGCAGCCCCAGCATTTT.

This clone was detected once. The V and J genes are TRBV7-8 and TRBJ2-7; tentative D call: TRBD1 (6 bases). This CDR3 region has 14 residues. Trimming left V 5 bases short and J 0 bases short, with 11 bases between. Germline CDR1 reads SGHVS; CDR2 reads FQNEAQ. CDR3 sequence (DNA): TGTGCCAGCAGCCCTAGGACAGACTCCTACGAGCAGTACTTC. This codes for CASSPRTDSYEQYF.

The chain joins TRBV25-1 to TRBJ2-1; 8 bases line up with TRBD2. CDR3 length equals 15 residues. Germline CDR1 reads MGHDK; CDR2 reads SYGVNS. J lost 3 bases, V lost 4 bases, and 5 bases had no gene match. The CDR3 sequence is CASSGGAGGYNEQFF. Written as DNA, the CDR3 is TGTGCCAGCAGTGGCGGGGCGGGGGGCTACAATGAGCAGTTCTTC. Full variable domain (outside the CDR3, taken from reference TRBV25-1 and TRBJ2-1): EADIYQTPRYLVIGTGKKITLECSQTMGHDKMYWYQQDPGMELHLIHYSYGVNSTEKGDLSSESTVSRIRTEHFPLTLESARPSHTSQYLCASSGGAGGYNEQFFGPGTRLTVL.

The chain uses TRBV5-5 and TRBJ2-5; 10 bases agree with TRBD1. The CDR3 consists of 15 residues. The V and J ends lost 6 bases and 5 bases, in that order; junction bases with no gene match: 10. Germline V CDR1 and CDR2: SGHKS, YYEKEE (reference sequence). The CDR3 region has the DNA TGTGCCAGCAAGAGGACAGGGGGTCCGGAGGAGACCCAGTACTTC. Translated: CASKRTGGPEETQYF.

The sample holds a few counts of this clone. V gene TRBV6-1 combines with J gene TRBJ2-3; D not resolved. The CDR3 has 12 amino acids. Per the germline V gene, CDR1 is MNHNS and CDR2 is SASEGT. The V gene lost 1 base and the J gene lost 7 bases, with 6 bases spanning the gap. DNA for the CDR3: TGTGCCAGCAGTGAAGGTTTCAATACGCAGTATTTT. Amino acids: CASSEGFNTQYF.

The chain has TRBV11-2 and TRBJ1-2, with D possibly matching TRBD1 (6 bases). The germline gives CDR1 SGHAT, CDR2 FQNNGV. The CDR3 loop spans 15 amino acids. V lost 3 bases, J lost 0 bases, and 11 bases lay in between. CDR3 sequence reads: CASSFLRTANYGYTF. In nucleotides, the CDR3 is TGTGCCAGCAGCTTCTTAAGGACAGCTAACTATGGCTACACCTTC.

The chain carries TRBV29-1 and TRBJ2-3; tentatively, D is TRBD2 (8 bases). In germline, CDR1 is SQVTM, CDR2 ANQGSEA. Trimming stripped 3 bases from V and 2 bases from J, with 24 bases between. The CDR3 covers 18 residues. The CDR3 sequence is CSVDRGASSGGNTDTQYF. In DNA form, the CDR3 reads TGCAGCGTTGACAGGGGGGCAAGCAGCGGGGGTAACACAGATACGCAGTATTTT.

V and J are TRBV2 and TRBJ1-5; D gene unclear. Germline CDR1 and CDR2: SNHLY and FYNNEI. This CDR3 has 12 amino acids. V gave up 3 bases and J gave up 4 bases, with 4 bases separating them. The CDR3 DNA follows: TGTGCCAGCAGTGACCCTAATCAGCCCCAGCATTTT. Translating gives CASSDPNQPQHF.

The chain couples TRBV7-3 to TRBJ2-1; D is unclear. CDR1 is SGHTA, CDR2 FQGTGA, per germline. The CDR3 is made up of 13 amino acids. V was pared by 5 bases and J by 3 bases, with 8 bases between. As DNA, the CDR3 is TGTGCCAGCAGCATATCAGGCTACAATGAGCAGTTCTTC. This codes for CASSISGYNEQFF. Full variable domain (remainder filled in from reference TRBV7-3 and TRBJ2-1): GAGVSQTPSNKVTEKGKYVELRCDPISGHTALYWYRQSLGQGPEFLIYFQGTGAADDSGLPNDRFFAVRPEGSVSTLKIQRTERGDSAVYLCASSISGYNEQFFGPGTRLTVL.